This T cell receptor beta chain originates from a study of pediatric ulcerative colitis. Study results and caveats: In rectum, acute severe colitis had expanded clones and less diversity. A couple of rectal clonotypes were found only in ulcerative colitis patients, all of them.

A remark on this clone: Its antigen is currently unknown.

The assay was run at survey level. The method was immunoSEQ multiplex PCR; TCRdb's version includes in-frame clones alone and lacks a portion of them. The sample yields some 57,000 clones, about 89% seen once. CDR1 is MNHNS, CDR2 SASEGT, per germline. Trimming removed 10 bases at V and 0 bases at J, with 10 bases between. The CDR3 is made up of 13 amino acids. Controls had normal endoscopy and no IBD diagnosis within a year. The receptor was isolated from a boy aged 10-17 years who was a control in a study of pediatric ulcerative colitis. The chain employs TRBV6-1 and TRBJ2-4; a weak D match, TRBD2 (5 bases). Sequences were obtained from blood. The chain's CDR3 is CATSTIAKNIQYF. Here the CDR3 DNA reads TGTGCCACCTCGACTATAGCCAAAAACATTCAGTACTTC.